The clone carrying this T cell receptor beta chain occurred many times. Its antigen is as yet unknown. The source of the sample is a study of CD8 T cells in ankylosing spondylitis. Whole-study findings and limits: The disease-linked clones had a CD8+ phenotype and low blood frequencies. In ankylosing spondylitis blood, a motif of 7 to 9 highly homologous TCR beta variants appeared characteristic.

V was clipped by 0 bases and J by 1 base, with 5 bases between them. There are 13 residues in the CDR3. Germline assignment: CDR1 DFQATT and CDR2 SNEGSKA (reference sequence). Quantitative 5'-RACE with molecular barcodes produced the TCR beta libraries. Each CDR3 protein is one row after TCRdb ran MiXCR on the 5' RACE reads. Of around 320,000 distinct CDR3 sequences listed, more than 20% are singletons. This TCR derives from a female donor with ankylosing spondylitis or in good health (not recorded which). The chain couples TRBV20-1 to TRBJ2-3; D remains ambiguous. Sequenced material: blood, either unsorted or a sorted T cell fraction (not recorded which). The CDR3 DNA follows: TGCAGTGCTAGAGATCCGGGCACAGATACGCAGTATTTT. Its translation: CSARDPGTDTQYF.